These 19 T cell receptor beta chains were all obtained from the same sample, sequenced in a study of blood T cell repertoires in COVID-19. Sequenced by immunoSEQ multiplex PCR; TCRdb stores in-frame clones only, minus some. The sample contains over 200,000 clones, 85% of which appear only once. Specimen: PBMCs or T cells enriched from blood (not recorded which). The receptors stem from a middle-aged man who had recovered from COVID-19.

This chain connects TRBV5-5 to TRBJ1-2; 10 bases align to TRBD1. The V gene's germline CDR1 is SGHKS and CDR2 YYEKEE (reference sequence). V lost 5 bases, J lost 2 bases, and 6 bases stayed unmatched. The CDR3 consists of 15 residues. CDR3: CASREGQGRNYGYTF. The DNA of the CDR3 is TGTGCCAGCAGGGAGGGACAGGGGCGGAACTATGGCTACACCTTC.

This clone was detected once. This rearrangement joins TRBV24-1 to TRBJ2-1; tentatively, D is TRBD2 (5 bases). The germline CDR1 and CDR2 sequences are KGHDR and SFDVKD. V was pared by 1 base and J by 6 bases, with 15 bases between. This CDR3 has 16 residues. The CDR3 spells CATSDLGYRGRNEQFF. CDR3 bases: TGTGCCACCAGTGATTTAGGCTACCGCGGGCGCAATGAGCAGTTCTTC.

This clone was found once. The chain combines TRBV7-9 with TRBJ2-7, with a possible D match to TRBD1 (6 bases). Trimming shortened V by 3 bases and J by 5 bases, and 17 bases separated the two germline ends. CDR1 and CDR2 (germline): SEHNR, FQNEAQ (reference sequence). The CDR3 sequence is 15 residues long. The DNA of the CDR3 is TGTGCCAGCAGCTTGTCAGGGGCGGTCGGAAACGAGCAGTACTTC. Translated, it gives CASSLSGAVGNEQYF.

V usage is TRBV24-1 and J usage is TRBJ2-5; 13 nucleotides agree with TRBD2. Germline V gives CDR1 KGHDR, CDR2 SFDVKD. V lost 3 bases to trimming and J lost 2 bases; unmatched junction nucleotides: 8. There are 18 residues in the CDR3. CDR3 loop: CATSDTTGLAGSQETQYF. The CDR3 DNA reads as TGTGCCACCAGTGATACCACGGGACTAGCGGGATCTCAAGAGACCCAGTACTTC.

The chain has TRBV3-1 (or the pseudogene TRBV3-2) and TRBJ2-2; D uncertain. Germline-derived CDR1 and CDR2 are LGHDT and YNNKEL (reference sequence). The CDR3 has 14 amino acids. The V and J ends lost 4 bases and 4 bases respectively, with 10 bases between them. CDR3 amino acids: CASSPLGATGELFF. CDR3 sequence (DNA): TGTGCCAGCAGCCCCCTGGGCGCCACCGGGGAGCTGTTTTTT.

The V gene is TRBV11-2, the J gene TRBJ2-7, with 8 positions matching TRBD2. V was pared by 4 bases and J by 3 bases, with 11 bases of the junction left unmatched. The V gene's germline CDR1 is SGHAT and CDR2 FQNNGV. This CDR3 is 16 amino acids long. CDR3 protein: CASSSAGTRRLYEQYF. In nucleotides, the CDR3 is TGTGCCAGCAGCTCCGCCGGGACTAGGAGGCTCTACGAGCAGTACTTC.

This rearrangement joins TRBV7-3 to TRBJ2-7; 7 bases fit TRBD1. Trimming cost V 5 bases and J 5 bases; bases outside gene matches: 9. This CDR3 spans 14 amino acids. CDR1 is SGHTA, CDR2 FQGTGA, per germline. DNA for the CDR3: TGTGCCAGCAGCACCCAGACAGGGCCCCACGAGCAGTACTTC. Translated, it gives CASSTQTGPHEQYF.

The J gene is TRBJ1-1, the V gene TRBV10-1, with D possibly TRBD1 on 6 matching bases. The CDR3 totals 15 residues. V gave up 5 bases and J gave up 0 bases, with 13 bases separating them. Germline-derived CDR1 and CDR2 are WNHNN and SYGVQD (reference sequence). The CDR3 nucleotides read TGCGCCAGCAGTTATGGCAGGGGTATGAACACTGAAGCTTTCTTT. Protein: CASSYGRGMNTEAFF.

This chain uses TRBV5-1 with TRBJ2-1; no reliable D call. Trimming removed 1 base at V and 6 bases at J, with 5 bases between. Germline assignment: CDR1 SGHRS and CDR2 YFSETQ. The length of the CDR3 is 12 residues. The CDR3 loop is CASSLYSNEQFF. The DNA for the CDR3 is TGCGCCAGCAGCTTGTATAGCAATGAGCAGTTCTTC.

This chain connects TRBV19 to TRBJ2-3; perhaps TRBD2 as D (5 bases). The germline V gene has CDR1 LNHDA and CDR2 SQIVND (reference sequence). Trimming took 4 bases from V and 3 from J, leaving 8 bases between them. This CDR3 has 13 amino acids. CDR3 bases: TGTGCCAGTAGTACCACTAGGACAGATACGCAGTATTTT. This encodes CASSTTRTDTQYF.

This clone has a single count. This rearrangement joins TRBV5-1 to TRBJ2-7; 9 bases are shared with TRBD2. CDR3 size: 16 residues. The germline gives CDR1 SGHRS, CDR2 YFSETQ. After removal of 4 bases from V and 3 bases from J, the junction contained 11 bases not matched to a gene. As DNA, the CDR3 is TGCGCCAGCAGCCCGACCCTAGCGGGAACCCTCTACGAGCAGTACTTC. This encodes CASSPTLAGTLYEQYF.

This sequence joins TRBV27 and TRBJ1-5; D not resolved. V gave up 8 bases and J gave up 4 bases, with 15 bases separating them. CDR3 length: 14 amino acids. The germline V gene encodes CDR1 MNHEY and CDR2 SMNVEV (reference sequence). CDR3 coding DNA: TGTGCCAGCGCGGGCTCCGGAGGGAATCAGCCCCAGCATTTT. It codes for CASAGSGGNQPQHF.

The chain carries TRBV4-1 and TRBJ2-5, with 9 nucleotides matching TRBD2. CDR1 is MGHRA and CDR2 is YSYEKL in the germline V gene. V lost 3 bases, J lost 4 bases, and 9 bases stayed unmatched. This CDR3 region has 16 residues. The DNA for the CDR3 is TGCGCCAGCAGCCAGAATAGCGGGAGATTGTCAGAGACCCAGTACTTC. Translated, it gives CASSQNSGRLSETQYF.

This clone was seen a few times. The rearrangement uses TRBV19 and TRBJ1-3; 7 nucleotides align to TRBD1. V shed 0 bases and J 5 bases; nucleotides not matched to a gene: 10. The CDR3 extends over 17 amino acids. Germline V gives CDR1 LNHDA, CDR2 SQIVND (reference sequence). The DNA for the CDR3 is TGTGCCAGTAGTATAGACCCGACAGGGCCCGCCCGAAACACCATATATTTT. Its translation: CASSIDPTGPARNTIYF.

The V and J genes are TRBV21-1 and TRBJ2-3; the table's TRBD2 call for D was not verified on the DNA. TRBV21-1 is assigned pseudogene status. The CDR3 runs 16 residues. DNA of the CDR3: TGTGCCAGCAGCAACATAAGACTACCAAGCACAGATACGCAGTATTTT. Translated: CASSNIRLPSTDTQYF.

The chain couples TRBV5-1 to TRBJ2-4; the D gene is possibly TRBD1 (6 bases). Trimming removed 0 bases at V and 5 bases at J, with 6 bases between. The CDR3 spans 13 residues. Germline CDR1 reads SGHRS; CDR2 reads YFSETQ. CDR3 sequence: CASSLGTENIQYF. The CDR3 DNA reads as TGCGCCAGCAGCTTGGGGACAGAAAACATTCAGTACTTC.

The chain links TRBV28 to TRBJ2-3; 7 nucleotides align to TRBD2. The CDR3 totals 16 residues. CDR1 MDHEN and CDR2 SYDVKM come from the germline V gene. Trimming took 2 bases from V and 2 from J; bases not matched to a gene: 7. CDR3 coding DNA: TGTGCCAGCAGTTTAGGGGCTAGCGGCGACACAGATACGCAGTATTTT. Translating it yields CASSLGASGDTDTQYF.

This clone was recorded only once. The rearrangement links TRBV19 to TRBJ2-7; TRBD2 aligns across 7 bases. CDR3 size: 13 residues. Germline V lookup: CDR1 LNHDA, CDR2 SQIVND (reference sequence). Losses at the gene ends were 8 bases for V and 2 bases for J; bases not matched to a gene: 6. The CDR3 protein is CASSLAVAYEQYF. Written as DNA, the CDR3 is TGTGCCAGTTCCCTAGCGGTAGCCTACGAGCAGTACTTC.

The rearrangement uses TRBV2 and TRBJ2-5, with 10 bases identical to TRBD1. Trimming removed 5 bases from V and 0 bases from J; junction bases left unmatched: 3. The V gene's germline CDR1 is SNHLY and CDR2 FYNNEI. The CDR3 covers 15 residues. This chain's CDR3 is CASSRDRGHQETQYF. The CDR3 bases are TGTGCCAGCAGTAGGGACAGGGGCCACCAAGAGACCCAGTACTTC.